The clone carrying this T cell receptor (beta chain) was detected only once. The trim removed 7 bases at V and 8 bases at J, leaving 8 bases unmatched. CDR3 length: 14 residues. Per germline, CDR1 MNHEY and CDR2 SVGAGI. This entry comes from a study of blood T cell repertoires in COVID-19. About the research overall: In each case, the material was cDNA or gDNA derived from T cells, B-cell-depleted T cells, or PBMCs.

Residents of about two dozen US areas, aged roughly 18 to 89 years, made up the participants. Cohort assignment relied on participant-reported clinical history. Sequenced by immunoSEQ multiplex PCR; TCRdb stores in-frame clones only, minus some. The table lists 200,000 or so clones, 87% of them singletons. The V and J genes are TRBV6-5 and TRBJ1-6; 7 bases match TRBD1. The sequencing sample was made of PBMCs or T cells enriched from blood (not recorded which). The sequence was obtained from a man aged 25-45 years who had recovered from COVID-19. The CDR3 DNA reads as TGTGCCAGCACCCCCGACAGGGCTGATTCACCCCTCCACTTT. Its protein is CASTPDRADSPLHF.